This TCR beta chain originates from a study of T cells in narcolepsy. At the level of the study: Healthy controls were enrolled alongside patients with narcolepsy type 1 or type 2. Study conclusions and caveats: Comparing one patient's CSF and blood CD4+ clonotypes highlighted HCRT- and TRIB2-specific autoreactive clonotypes. Reportedly, autoreactive clonotypes were serially detected in patients' blood but not controls'. No autoreactive T cell clone sequences appeared in some memory CD4+ repertoires.

Repertoires were generated with immunoSEQ multiplex PCR, while TCRdb's copy carries only in-frame clones and drops some. Altogether 25,000 to 35,000 clones are present, roughly 82% being singletons, with the ten largest covering more than 0.95%. Germline lookup yields CDR1 SGHAT and CDR2 FQNNGV. The V end was cut by 2 bases, the J end by 4 bases, with 12 bases between. CDR3 length equals 14 residues. On this clone itself: What it recognizes is unknown.

Sequencing input: CD45RA- memory CD4+ T cells from PBMCs. The chain joins TRBV11-2 to TRBJ2-7; D remains unclear. This TCR came from a human donor with narcolepsy. The DNA for the CDR3 is TGTGCCAGCAGCTTAATCGGGCCCGAATACGAGCAGTACTTC. Translation: CASSLIGPEYEQYF.